This TCR beta chain came from a study of glioma-infiltrating T cells (dated by TCRdb to about 2016). The study in broad terms: Sequencing of TCR alpha- and beta-chain repertoires was performed on glioma tissue, on non-neoplastic brain tissue, and on matched peripheral blood mononuclear cells. To measure divergence between tissue and blood T-cell populations, each tissue-infiltrating repertoire was compared with the peripheral blood repertoire of the same patient. The paired cohort was made up of three low-grade glioma patients, under ten primary glioblastoma patients and three non-glioma patients who contributed non-neoplastic brain tissue. Broad study findings and their caveats: Group comparisons were based on small numbers of patients: three non-neoplastic, three low-grade glioma and roughly 8 glioblastoma patients. VJ-independent divergence between tissue and blood was below expectation in non-neoplastic patients but above expectation in all gliomas, especially low-grade gliomas. Very few CDR3 sequences were shared between tissue and blood, attributed to high CDR3 diversity and limited sampling.

The iRepertoire nested amplicon-rescue multiplex PCR (arm-PCR) platform was used to amplify TCR alpha and beta CDR3 regions from RNA. For one-step reverse transcription and amplification, roughly 100-450 ng of tissue mRNA or PBMC total RNA was used as input. After bead purification, a secondary multiplex PCR added Illumina adapters, and libraries were gel-purified between 200 and 400 bp. Libraries carried internal 6-nucleotide barcodes used for demultiplexing. Sequencing of libraries was performed on an Illumina MiSeq with 2x220 or 2x250 nucleotide paired-end reads. The study's own analysis went as follows. Paired reads were merged using FLASH 1.2.11 and were aligned to the GRCh37 human genome using BWA-MEM, after which TRA and TRB reads were extracted. V and J assignment used an IMGT-derived reference of cassette sequences and CDR3 motifs that included pseudogenes. Three-frame translation of reads was performed, and productive CDR3s were defined as those with a C...FGXG motif and no stop codons. A clonotype was defined as a unique combination of a V-J cassette pair and a CDR3 amino acid sequence. Filtering of reads was based on Hamming distance, with the threshold set by the sequence error rate of each sample in mapped regions. TCRdb trimmed the raw reads at Q25, called clones with MiXCR and kept productive beta chains. Rows matching on CDR3 protein sequence are summarized as one entry with the most common DNA and genes. The V and J calls come from TCRdb's annotation, not from the publication. This sample lists roughly 120,000 distinct CDR3 sequences; less than 30% were detected once. The ten biggest clones cover 30% to 35% of the sample.

CDR1 LGHDT and CDR2 YNNKEL were looked up in the germline V gene (reference sequence). The germline V end is reduced by 0 bases and the J end by 5 bases; junction bases left unmatched: 13. The CDR3 numbers 18 residues from cysteine through phenylalanine. Kept here is only the CDR3 DNA, which spans 54 bases and is read in frame from base 1. There are many counts of this clonotype. Its antigen has not been determined. Per-base qualities were not stored, and no clone one base away is much larger. This clonotype was obtained from a human donor with low-grade glioma or glioblastoma, undergoing nonglioma brain surgery, or in good health (not recorded which). Sequenced: glioma tissue, nonneoplastic brain tissue, or PBMCs (not recorded which). The chain links TRBV3-1 with TRBJ2-5, with 9 middle bases fitting TRBD2. This receptor has the CDR3 CASSQDGGAGGRRETQYF. The DNA is as follows: TGTGCCAGCAGCCAAGATGGTGGAGCGGGAGGAAGGCGGGAGACCCAGTACTTC.